This entry lists 18 T cell receptor beta chains sequenced from one sample in a study of Graves' ophthalmopathy and Graves' hyperthyroidism. From RNA, the CDR3 regions of TCR beta chains were amplified and sequenced. Investigators did first-round RT-PCR with HTBI primers, then second-round multiplex PCR. TCRdb processed the multiplex PCR reads anew with MiXCR; each CDR3 protein has one entry. There are about 620,000 distinct CDR3 sequences in the sample; about 20% occur only once, and more than 5.5% lies in the top ten. The specimen was peripheral blood. Receptor source: a woman younger than 35 with stable Graves' hyperthyroidism. Some clones in this sample may be carry-over from other donors' samples.

In the case of this clonotype: This may be a read error: a much more frequent sequence differs by one nucleotide. The chain links TRBV30 to TRBJ2-2; a possible D gene is TRBD2 (5 bases). Germline V gene lookup returns CDR1 GTSNPN and CDR2 SVGIG (reference sequence). The length of the CDR3 is 12 residues. The CDR3 region is CARRSNTGDLFF. DNA of the CDR3: TGTGCCAGACGATCGAACACCGGGGATCTGTTTTTT.

This clonotype came up a few times. This clone may be a read error of a much larger clone one base away. This sequence joins TRBV7-6 and TRBJ2-7; TRBD1 agrees at 9 bases. There are 17 residues in the CDR3. The germline V gene encodes CDR1 SGHVS and CDR2 FNYEAQ. DNA of the CDR3: TGTGCCAGCAGCTTCTTTGCGACAGGGGGTAGCCCCTACGAGCTGTACTTC. Its translation is CASSFFATGGSPYELYF.

This chain uses TRBV30 with TRBJ2-5; D may be TRBD1 (6 bases). The CDR3 is 14 amino acids. Looked up from germline, CDR1 is GTSNPN and CDR2 is SVGIG (reference sequence). V lost 1 base and J 4 bases, leaving 13 bases between the germline ends. CDR3 sequence (DNA): TGTGCCTGGAGTGCTTCAACAGGGTTAGAGACCCAGTACTTC. Protein product: CAWSASTGLETQYF.

This clonotype was observed a handful of times. V gene TRBV18 combines with J gene TRBJ2-4; D not resolved. Germline V gene data show CDR1 as KGHSH and CDR2 as LQKENI. The V end was cut by 3 bases, the J end by 0 bases, with 12 bases between. The CDR3 is 16 residues long. This CDR3 reads CASSPVGVQAKNIQYF. The CDR3, as DNA: TGTGCCAGCTCACCGGTCGGCGTCCAAGCCAAAAACATTCAGTACTTC.

This clonotype has a count of ten or more. This rearrangement joins TRBV12-3 or TRBV12-4 to TRBJ2-2; D is perhaps TRBD2 (6 bases). V was cut by 3 bases and J by 4 bases, with 12 bases left in between. The CDR3 is 15 amino acids. In DNA form, the CDR3 reads TGTGCCAGCAGTTTGACCCGCGGGGTCACCGGGGAGCTGTTTTTT. Translating it yields CASSLTRGVTGELFF.

This clonotype was counted many times. The chain couples TRBV11-2 to TRBJ2-3; no clear D. From germline, CDR1 is SGHAT and CDR2 FQNNGV. Trimming removed 5 bases at V and 2 bases at J, with 17 bases between. This CDR3 contains 16 residues. CDR3 DNA sequence: TGTGCCAGCAGCACCTTGGGTAGGGCCACCACAGATACGCAGTATTTT. It codes for CASSTLGRATTDTQYF. Combining the CDR3 with reference TRBV11-2 and TRBJ2-3 gives the whole variable domain EAGVAQSPRYKIIEKRQSVAFWCNPISGHATLYWYQQILGQGPKLLIQFQNNGVVDDSQLPKDRFSAERLKGVDSTLKIQPAKLEDSAVYLCASSTLGRATTDTQYFGPGTRLTVL.

In this sample, this clonotype turned up a few times. The chain couples TRBV13 to TRBJ1-3, with no clear D. Germline assignment: CDR1 PRHDT and CDR2 FYEKMQ (reference sequence). The CDR3 runs to 13 residues. V was clipped by 5 bases and J by 0 bases, with 5 bases between them. The CDR3 DNA is TGTGCCAGCAGCCCCGACTCTGGAAACACCATATATTTT. As protein: CASSPDSGNTIYF.

This clonotype came up many times. The J gene is TRBJ1-3, the V gene TRBV28; no clear D. The CDR3 loop spans 16 amino acids. Trimming removed 5 bases from V and 3 bases from J, with 17 bases in between. Per germline, CDR1 MDHEN and CDR2 SYDVKM. The CDR3 here is CASSAEPATSGNTIYF. In DNA form, the CDR3 reads TGTGCCAGCAGTGCCGAACCAGCCACCAGTGGAAACACCATATATTTT.

This clonotype was recorded many times. For the CDR3, the DNA is TGTGCCAGTAGTATCGCGGGGCAGTTCACCGGGGAGCTGTTTTTT. It specifies CASSIAGQFTGELFF. V usage is TRBV19 and J usage is TRBJ2-2, with D possibly matching TRBD2 (6 bases). V was pared by 3 bases and J by 4 bases, with 12 bases between. Germline V gene data show CDR1 as LNHDA and CDR2 as SQIVND (reference sequence). CDR3 size: 15 residues.

The CDR3 reads CASSFLIGTNYGYTF. The DNA of the CDR3 is TGTGCCAGCAGCTTCCTAATCGGGACTAACTATGGCTACACCTTC. The V gene is TRBV14, the J gene TRBJ1-2; unclear D gene. With 5 bases removed from V and 0 bases from J, the gap between germline ends came to 13 bases. Germline V gives CDR1 SGHDN, CDR2 FVKESK. The CDR3 sequence is 15 residues long.

This clonotype was seen ten or more times. This chain connects TRBV27 to TRBJ1-1; D unclear. This CDR3 spans 14 amino acids. Germline CDR1 MNHEY, CDR2 SMNVEV (reference sequence). V dropped 1 base and J dropped 1 base, with 7 bases sitting between them. The CDR3 loop reads CASSLFGPNTEAFF. CDR3 sequence (DNA): TGTGCCAGCAGTTTATTTGGACCGAACACTGAAGCTTTCTTT.

This clonotype was observed at least ten times. V is TRBV4-2 and J is TRBJ2-2, with D perhaps given as TRBD1 or TRBD2 (5 bases each). Trimming shortened V by 6 bases and J by 8 bases, and 16 bases separated the two germline ends. CDR1 is LGHNA, CDR2 YNFKEQ, per germline. CDR3 length: 14 residues. CDR3 in amino acids: CASSRGRELGELFF. CDR3 bases: TGTGCCAGCAGTAGGGGCAGGGAGCTAGGGGAGCTGTTTTTT.

This clonotype was seen at least ten times. The chain has TRBV20-1 and TRBJ2-7; TRBD2 might be the D (6 bases). The CDR3 runs to 15 residues. Per the germline V gene, CDR1 is DFQATT and CDR2 is SNEGSKA (reference sequence). The V end was cut by 1 base, the J end by 4 bases, with 17 bases between. CDR3 in amino acids: CSARVGGTLGYEQYF. The CDR3 nucleotides read TGCAGTGCTAGAGTCGGGGGTACTTTAGGGTACGAGCAGTACTTC.

This clonotype was observed many times. This CDR3 is CASRRSDRAEAFF. The CDR3 region has the DNA TGTGCCAGCAGACGTTCTGACAGGGCCGAAGCTTTCTTT. The gene calls are TRBV12-3 or TRBV12-4 and TRBJ1-1, with 7 bases aligning to TRBD1. The CDR3 extends over 13 amino acids. V trimming: 6 bases; J trimming: 8 bases; junction bases outside the gene matches: 9.

This clonotype was picked up many times. The J gene is TRBJ2-2, the V gene TRBV12-3 or TRBV12-4, with TRBD2 identical over 7 bases. V was clipped by 2 bases and J by 6 bases; unmatched bases: 6. The CDR3 spans 15 residues. CDR3 in DNA: TGTGCCAGCAGTTTAAGCGGGATTGGGCCCGGGGAGCTGTTTTTT. Protein: CASSLSGIGPGELFF.

The table lists this clonotype with many counts. The chain uses TRBV11-2 and TRBJ2-7; tentative D call: TRBD1 (6 bases). Germline CDR1 reads SGHAT; CDR2 reads FQNNGV. This CDR3 is built from 15 residues. V was shortened by 2 bases and J by 1 base, with 12 bases between the two germline ends. The CDR3 bases are TGTGCCAGCAGCTTACTACCAGGGGAATCCTACGAGCAGTACTTC. Translation: CASSLLPGESYEQYF.

The gene calls are TRBV2 and TRBJ2-2; possible D gene TRBD2, 5 bases. Trimming cost V 8 bases and J 6 bases, with 13 bases left between them. The germline V gene encodes CDR1 SNHLY and CDR2 FYNNEI. CDR3 length equals 13 residues. In nucleotides, the CDR3 is TGTGCCAGCCGGAGGCGAGGCGCCGGGGAGCTGTTTTTT. It is translated as CASRRRGAGELFF. The variable domain in full, completed from reference TRBV2 and TRBJ2-2, reads EPEVTQTPSHQVTQMGQEVILRCVPISNHLYFYWYRQILGQKVEFLVSFYNNEISEKSEIFDDQFSVERPDGSNFTLKIRSTKLEDSAMYFCASRRRGAGELFFGEGSRLTVL.

A single count supports this clonotype. The V and J genes are TRBV29-1 and TRBJ2-7; 7 nucleotides align to TRBD1. Trimming took 6 bases from V and 6 from J; bases not matched to a gene: 17. Germline V gene sequence: CDR1 SQVTM, CDR2 ANQGSEA. This CDR3 comprises 15 residues. The CDR3 DNA reads TGCAGCGTGGGGACCTGGGGACAGCCTAGCATCGAGCAGTACTTC. Amino acids: CSVGTWGQPSIEQYF.